Described below is a single TCR beta chain sequence and its context. There are a few counts of this clonotype. The clone's antigen remains unknown. Nothing much larger sits one base from this clone, and base qualities are not available. The library was produced with emulsion pairing. Unpaired genes were suppressed by a second nested PCR containing blocking oligos, after which a third nested PCR added Illumina adaptors and barcodes. Each emulsion RT-PCR master mix held about 4,500-250,000 T cells and included C-region, Stepout and V-region primers. The Micellula Emulsion and Purification Kit was used to generate emulsions, and Qiagen OneStep RT-PCR reagents were used for RT-PCR. The pooled libraries were sequenced on an Illumina MiSeq using paired-end 2 x 250 reads. For the original study's pipeline: Read pairs were joined in Galaxy and clipped at the engineered overlap into separate alpha and beta files; unclipped reads were discarded. Alpha-beta pairs were assigned with CompleteTCR, a MiTCR-based pipeline that links chains sharing read cluster identifiers using an R script. TCR sequences observed only once, about 1-3.2%, were removed as potential sequencing errors. TCRdb reran the public reads through fastp at Q25 and MiXCR, keeping productive beta chains. For every CDR3 protein sequence, its rows merge into one entry that carries the most common genes and DNA. What appears here as the V and J calls and clone size reflects TCRdb's work, not the paper's. Present in this sample are approximately 4,000 distinct CDR3 sequences, 30% to 40% of which were seen just once. Of the sample, around a third is held by the ten largest clones.

Paired alpha-beta TCRs of CD8+ T cells were analyzed using an expanded emulsion RT-PCR method with primers for all TCR V genes. Before emulsion RT-PCR, CD8+ T cells were isolated with a CD8 positive selection kit and incubated overnight in 7.5 to 10 IU/mL IL-2. From the cysteine up to the phenylalanine, the CDR3 has a length of 13 residues. This entry keeps only the CDR3 DNA: 39 bases, framed from base 1. CDR1 SGHDN and CDR2 FVKESK are derived from the germline V gene. Trimming accounts for 4 bases at V and 4 bases at J, while the number of junction bases matched to no gene is 1. The data derive from a study of T cell repertoires in breast cancer listed by TCRdb under 2016. For the wider study: Samples profiled in the study came from tumors, lymph nodes and peripheral blood lymphocytes of breast cancer patients, along with peripheral blood from healthy control donors. Tumor-free lymph nodes were processed with no enzymatic digestion, and blood samples were separated using Ficoll. On average, about 500,000 sequences per sample and around 9.6 reads per input cell were obtained by sequencing. The controls were nine healthy donors whose age range was similar to that of the patients. Given the low mutational burden of breast cancer and the rarity of common mutations in breast cancer, it was reasoned that TCRs shared between breast cancer patients would target shared antigens. Most of the 20 to 25 patient tumors analyzed for shared TCRs were ER+/PR+. Tumors and tumor-involved lymph nodes were minced, digested with Liberase and DNase, and then passed through 70-um and 40-um filters. Study-wide conclusions, independent of this receptor: Shared TCRs showed TRBV7 predominance, possibly reflecting tumor recognition or mispriming bias from eight TRBV7 primers. About fourfold more TCRs were shared with matched tumor repertoires by tumor-involved sentinel lymph nodes than by tumor-free nodes (roughly 8% versus 2%). Genuine antitumor clones may have been missed because singleton TCRs were discarded and only part of each tumor was sampled. Around 19 TCR pairs were shared across seven or more patient tumors and rarely found in control blood, suggesting possible tumor specificity. Emulsion RT-PCR was considered qualitative rather than quantitative, since transcript abundance and primer differences skewed clone recovery. Shared TCRs were encoded by various nucleotide sequences, which suggests selection and expansion based on antigen.

The sample taken for sequencing was CD8+ T cells. The sequence derives from a pool of human donors with breast cancer or a healthy control (not recorded which). Recombination joined TRBV14 with TRBJ2-4; TRBD1 agrees with 7 junctional bases. CDR3 region: CASSPTGKNIQYF. The sequenced DNA is TGTGCCAGCAGCCCGACAGGGAAAAACATTCAGTACTTC.